This is a list of T cell receptor beta chains from one sample in a study of identical twins. TCRdb processed the 5' RACE reads anew with MiXCR; each CDR3 protein has one entry. The table lists around 250,000 distinct CDR3 sequences, 7% of them singletons. The sample was also linked to a second study, of yellow fever vaccine responses in identical twins.

Sequenced material: memory (CD45RO+) T cells sorted from blood. The receptors derive from a woman aged 18-29 years in good health. CDR3s leave out the opening cysteine and the closing phenylalanine or tryptophan.

j_call | v_call | cdr3_length | cdr3_aa
TRBJ1-6 | TRBV27 | 13 | ASTRWGEYNSPLH
TRBJ2-7 | TRBV20-1 | 12 | SARDTTGSYEQY
TRBJ1-4 | TRBV27 | 9 | ASGKNEKLF
TRBJ1-3 | TRBV6-9 | 14 | ASSYSDPRSGNTIY
TRBJ2-2 | TRBV6-1 | 14 | ASGTGQNANTGELF
TRBJ1-1 | TRBV19 | 11 | ASSIYVGSEAF
TRBJ2-1 | TRBV6-5 | 13 | ASSYRREKTGEQF
TRBJ2-5 | TRBV18 | 13 | ASSSRQGRRETQY
TRBJ1-1 | TRBV18 | 15 | ASSPRPVLGVGTEAF
TRBJ2-5 | TRBV3-1 | 13 | ASSQDLASGGTQY
TRBJ2-5 | TRBV14 | 15 | ASSQNLRQGLMETQY
TRBJ2-1 | TRBV11-2 | 12 | ASTILAGDNEQF
TRBJ2-5 | TRBV7-8 | 15 | ASSQSVRDRGGETQY
TRBJ2-3 | TRBV29-1 | 8 | SVYGLAQY
TRBJ2-2 | TRBV11-2 | 16 | ASSSKPGTQPNTGELF
TRBJ2-2 | TRBV2 | 12 | ASKGEMNTGELF